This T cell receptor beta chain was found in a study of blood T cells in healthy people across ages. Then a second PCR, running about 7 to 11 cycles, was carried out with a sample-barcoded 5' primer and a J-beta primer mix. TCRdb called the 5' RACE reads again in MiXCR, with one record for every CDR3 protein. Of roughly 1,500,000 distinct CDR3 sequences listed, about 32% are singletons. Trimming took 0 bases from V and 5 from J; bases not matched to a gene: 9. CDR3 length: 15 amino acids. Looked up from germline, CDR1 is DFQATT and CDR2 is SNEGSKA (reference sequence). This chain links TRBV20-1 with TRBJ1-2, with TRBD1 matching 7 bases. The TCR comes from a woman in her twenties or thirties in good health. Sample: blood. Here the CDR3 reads CSARDGDRSPYGYTF. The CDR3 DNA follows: TGCAGTGCTAGAGATGGGGACAGAAGCCCTTATGGCTACACCTTC.